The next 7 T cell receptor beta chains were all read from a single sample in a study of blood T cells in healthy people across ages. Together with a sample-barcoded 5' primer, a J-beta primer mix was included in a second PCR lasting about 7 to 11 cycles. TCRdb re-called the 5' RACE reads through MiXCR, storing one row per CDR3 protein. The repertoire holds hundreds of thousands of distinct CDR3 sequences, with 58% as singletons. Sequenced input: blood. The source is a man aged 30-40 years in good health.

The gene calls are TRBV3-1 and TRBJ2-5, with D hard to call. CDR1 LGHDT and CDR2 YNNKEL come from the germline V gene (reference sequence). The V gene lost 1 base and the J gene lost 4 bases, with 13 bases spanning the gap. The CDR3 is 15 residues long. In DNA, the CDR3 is TGTGCCAGCAGCCAAGCGTTGGCAGTCGGAGAGACCCAGTACTTC. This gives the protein CASSQALAVGETQYF.

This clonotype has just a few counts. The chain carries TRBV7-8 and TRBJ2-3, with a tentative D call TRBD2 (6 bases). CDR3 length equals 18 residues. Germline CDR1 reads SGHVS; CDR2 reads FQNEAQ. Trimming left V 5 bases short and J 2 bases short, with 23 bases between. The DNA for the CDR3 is TGTGCCAGCAGCCCCCGGCGGTGGAGGGAGATACCCACAGATACGCAGTATTTT. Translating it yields CASSPRRWREIPTDTQYF.

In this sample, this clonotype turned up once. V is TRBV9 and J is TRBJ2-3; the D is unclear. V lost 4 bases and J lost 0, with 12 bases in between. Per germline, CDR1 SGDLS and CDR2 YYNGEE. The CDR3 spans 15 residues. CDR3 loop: CASSPGRSSTDTQYF. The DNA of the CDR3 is TGTGCCAGCAGCCCCGGACGGAGTAGCACAGATACGCAGTATTTT.

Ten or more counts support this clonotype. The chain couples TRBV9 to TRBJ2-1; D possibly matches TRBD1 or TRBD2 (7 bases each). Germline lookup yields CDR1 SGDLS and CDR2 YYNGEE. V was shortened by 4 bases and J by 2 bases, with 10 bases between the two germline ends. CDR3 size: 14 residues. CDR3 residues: CASSPGGAYNEQFF. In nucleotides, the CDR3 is TGTGCCAGCAGCCCAGGGGGGGCCTACAATGAGCAGTTCTTC.

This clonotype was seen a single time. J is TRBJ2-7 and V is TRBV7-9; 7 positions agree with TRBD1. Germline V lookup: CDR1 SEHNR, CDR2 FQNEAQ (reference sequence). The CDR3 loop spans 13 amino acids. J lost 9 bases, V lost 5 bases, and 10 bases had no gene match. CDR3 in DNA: TGTGCCAGCAGCACGTACGAGGGGGCAAGGCAGTACTTC. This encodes CASSTYEGARQYF. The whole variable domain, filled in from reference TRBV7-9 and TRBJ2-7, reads DTGVSQNPRHKITKRGQNVTFRCDPISEHNRLYWYRQTLGQGPEFLTYFQNEAQLEKSRLLSDRFSAERPKGSFSTLEIQRTEQGDSAMYLCASSTYEGARQYFGPGTRLTVT.

The CDR3 reads CASQTSGREDTQYF. As DNA, the CDR3 is TGTGCCAGCCAGACTAGCGGGAGAGAGGATACGCAGTATTTT. V usage is TRBV6-6 and J usage is TRBJ2-3; TRBD2 matches at 12 bases. The length of the CDR3 is 14 residues. V dropped 8 bases and J dropped 6; count of bases not matched to a gene: 6. Germline CDR1 MNHNY, CDR2 SVGAGI (reference sequence).

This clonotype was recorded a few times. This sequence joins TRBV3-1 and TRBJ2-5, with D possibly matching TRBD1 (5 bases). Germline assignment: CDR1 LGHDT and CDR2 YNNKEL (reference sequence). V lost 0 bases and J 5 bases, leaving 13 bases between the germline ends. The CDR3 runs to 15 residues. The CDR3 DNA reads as TGTGCCAGCAGCCAAGATCCCCGGGCAGGGGAGACCCAGTACTTC. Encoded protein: CASSQDPRAGETQYF.